The 9 T cell receptor beta chains below all came from one sample that was sequenced in a study of T-cell memory formation after mild COVID-19. MiXCR, run by TCRdb on the 5' RACE reads, gives a single entry per CDR3 protein. The sample lists some 300,000 distinct CDR3 sequences; about 20% were seen once. Sequences were obtained from PBMCs or a T cell subset sorted from them (not recorded which). All receptors come from a man aged 18 to 35 who had mild COVID-19 (a few samples of this study predate the infection). Cell type and time point are not known.

This chain connects TRBV6-5 to TRBJ2-1, with no clear D. Trimming cost V 5 bases and J 4 bases, with 9 bases left between them. Germline CDR1 and CDR2: MNHEY and SVGAGI. The CDR3 has 13 residues. The DNA of the CDR3 is TGTGCCAGCAGTACCGACTCTTACAATGAGCAGTTCTTC. This sequence encodes CASSTDSYNEQFF.

This clonotype showed up many times. The junction shows a germline mismatch at one end, possibly a read error. The V gene is TRBV7-2, the J gene TRBJ2-5; D is perhaps TRBD1 or TRBD2 (5 bases each). Germline CDR1 is SGHTA and CDR2 is FQGNSA. The length of the CDR3 is 13 residues. CDR3 sequence reads: CASSRDGQETQYF. The DNA for the CDR3 is TGCGCCAGCAGTCGGGACGGCCAAGAGACCCAGTACTTC.

The J gene is TRBJ1-1, the V gene TRBV20-1, with D hard to call. The CDR3 length is 15 residues. Germline V gene data show CDR1 as DFQATT and CDR2 as SNEGSKA (reference sequence). V lost 6 bases, J lost 5 bases, and 22 bases lay in between. CDR3 sequence: CSAPGYIKGRTEAFF. In nucleotides, the CDR3 is TGCAGTGCCCCCGGATATATCAAGGGAAGGACTGAAGCTTTCTTT.

V and J are TRBV6-5 and TRBJ2-3; no reliable D call. CDR1 and CDR2 (germline): MNHEY, SVGAGI. This CDR3 comprises 20 residues. Trimming stripped 0 bases from V and 2 bases from J, with 24 bases between. The DNA for the CDR3 is TGTGCCAGCAGTTACTCCCCCCCATCGTTGTCGAGCGACGACACAGATACGCAGTATTTT. This encodes CASSYSPPSLSSDDTDTQYF.

This clonotype was detected a few times. The rearrangement uses TRBV18 and TRBJ1-5; the match to TRBD1 covers 8 bases. With V trimmed by 2 bases and J by 7 bases, 7 bases remained unmatched. Germline V CDR1 and CDR2: KGHSH, LQKENI. This CDR3 has 15 residues. The CDR3 is CASSPFDRGVQPQHF. DNA of the CDR3: TGTGCCAGCTCACCATTCGACAGGGGTGTGCAGCCCCAGCATTTT.

This clonotype was seen only a few times. V usage is TRBV7-2 and J usage is TRBJ1-4, with D perhaps matching TRBD1 (5 bases). CDR1 and CDR2 from the germline V gene are SGHTA and FQGNSA. The CDR3 sequence is 14 residues long. V was shortened by 3 bases and J by 11 bases, with 16 bases between the two germline ends. For the CDR3, the DNA is TGTGCCAGCAGCTTGGACTCGCAACGGGGGAAACTGTTTTTT. This codes for CASSLDSQRGKLFF.

This clonotype was seen a few times. The rearrangement links TRBV5-1 to TRBJ1-2, with D maybe TRBD1 (6 bases). V was shortened by 0 bases and J by 4 bases, with 10 bases between the two germline ends. This CDR3 comprises 14 residues. The V gene's germline CDR1 is SGHRS and CDR2 YFSETQ. The chain's CDR3 is CASSLATGSYGYTF. The DNA of the CDR3 is TGCGCCAGCAGCTTGGCGACAGGCAGCTATGGCTACACCTTC.

This clonotype came up a few times. This chain uses TRBV29-1 with TRBJ2-2; D unclear. CDR3 length equals 12 residues. Germline CDR1 and CDR2: SQVTM and ANQGSEA. V was pared by 6 bases and J by 3 bases, with 8 bases between. The CDR3, as DNA: TGCAGCGTCACTTGGCACACCGGGGAGCTGTTTTTT. Translation: CSVTWHTGELFF.

The chain uses TRBV7-9 and TRBJ1-6, with D hard to call. The CDR3 has 12 residues. Between the trimmed V and J ends, which lost 5 bases and 12 bases, there was a span of 11 bases. From germline, CDR1 is SEHNR and CDR2 FQNEAQ (reference sequence). The CDR3 DNA sequence: TGTGCCAGCAGCAGGCCGGGCCTACCCCTCCACTTT. Translated: CASSRPGLPLHF.